Shown below are 21 T cell receptor beta chains from a single sample sequenced in a study of cytomegalovirus exposure and HLA in healthy donors. The study ran its PCR with 60 Vbeta and 13 Jbeta primers. Sequencing was performed with immunoSEQ multiplex PCR; in TCRdb, only in-frame clones are kept and a portion is missing. The repertoire has roughly 200,000 clones, around 77% of them found once; the top ten carry less than 3%. Sequences were obtained from PBMCs. The receptors stem from a woman between 25 and 40 years old in good health and CMV-seronegative.

The chain has TRBV9 and TRBJ2-1; D is uncertain. Germline lookup yields CDR1 SGDLS and CDR2 YYNGEE. The CDR3 covers 15 residues. Deletions cut 0 bases from V and 8 bases from J, with 15 bases between. The CDR3 nucleotides read TGTGCCAGCAGCGTAGTCGGGTTCCCCAAAGATGAGCAGTTCTTC. Protein sequence: CASSVVGFPKDEQFF.

The V and J genes are TRBV5-1 and TRBJ2-1, with 9 positions matching TRBD1. The V and J ends lost 0 bases and 7 bases, in that order; junction bases with no gene match: 5. CDR1 SGHRS and CDR2 YFSETQ come from the germline V gene. The CDR3 covers 15 residues. CDR3 loop: CASSLAGTGLNEQFF. The CDR3 DNA is TGCGCCAGCAGCTTGGCCGGGACAGGGCTGAATGAGCAGTTCTTC.

This chain links TRBV7-9 with TRBJ2-5; no definite D call. From germline, CDR1 is SEHNR and CDR2 FQNEAQ (reference sequence). The CDR3 totals 12 residues. The V gene lost 1 base and the J gene lost 10 bases, with 10 bases spanning the gap. CDR3 nucleotides: TGTGCCAGCAGCTTAGATTGGGCTAACCAGTACTTC. Its translation is CASSLDWANQYF.

V usage is TRBV6-1 and J usage is TRBJ2-5; 10 bases are a match to TRBD1. This CDR3 is 15 amino acids long. Trimming took 6 bases from V and 4 from J; bases not matched to a gene: 8. CDR1 is MNHNS, CDR2 SASEGT, per germline. The CDR3 DNA is TGTGCCAGCAGGGTTGGACAGGGGGTGGGAGAGACCCAGTACTTC. Translating it yields CASRVGQGVGETQYF.

V is TRBV6-4 and J is TRBJ2-1; 13 bases are shared with TRBD2. The CDR3 covers 14 residues. Trimming took 3 bases from V and 7 from J; bases not matched to a gene: 0. CDR1 MRHNA and CDR2 SNTAGT come from the germline V gene. This CDR3 is CASSEGLAGNEQFF. In DNA form, the CDR3 reads TGTGCCAGCAGTGAGGGACTAGCGGGGAATGAGCAGTTCTTC.

This chain links TRBV7-2 with TRBJ2-7; D might be TRBD2 (6 bases). Trimming cost V 7 bases and J 2 bases, with 15 bases left between them. Germline assignment: CDR1 SGHTA and CDR2 FQGNSA. The CDR3 consists of 14 residues. For the CDR3, the DNA is TGTGCCAGCACCCATAGCGGTCCCCCCTACGAGCAGTACTTC. Encoded protein: CASTHSGPPYEQYF.

The chain has TRBV5-1 and TRBJ1-2; 7 bases map to TRBD1. The CDR3 extends over 14 amino acids. The junction had 8 bases not matched to a gene; V was cut back by 5 bases and J by 4 bases. Germline CDR1 is SGHRS and CDR2 is YFSETQ. Here the CDR3 DNA reads TGCGCCAGCAGGGAACAGGGGACCCTCTATGGCTACACCTTC. This encodes CASREQGTLYGYTF.

V gene TRBV14 combines with J gene TRBJ2-3, with TRBD2 identical over 9 bases. The CDR3 is 15 amino acids. Germline lookup yields CDR1 SGHDN and CDR2 FVKESK. Trimming at V came to 0 bases and at J to 5 bases, leaving 3 bases not matched to a gene. The CDR3 is CASSQDIAGVDTQYF. The CDR3 coding sequence is TGTGCCAGCAGCCAAGATATAGCGGGAGTAGATACGCAGTATTTT.

This clone was counted a few times. This chain uses TRBV5-1 with TRBJ2-5; D not certain. Germline V gene sequence: CDR1 SGHRS, CDR2 YFSETQ. The CDR3 has 13 amino acids. The V gene lost 1 base and the J gene lost 3 bases, with 7 bases spanning the gap. The CDR3 coding sequence is TGCGCCAGCAGCTTGAGAGAGAAAGAGACCCAGTACTTC. Its protein product is CASSLREKETQYF.

The genes are TRBV7-9 and TRBJ1-5; 7 positions agree with TRBD1. Germline V lookup: CDR1 SEHNR, CDR2 FQNEAQ (reference sequence). J lost 5 bases, V lost 7 bases, and 8 bases had no gene match. The CDR3 covers 14 residues. The CDR3 sequence is CASTNEGGDQPQHF. The CDR3 nucleotides are TGTGCCAGCACCAATGAAGGGGGCGATCAGCCCCAGCATTTT.

The chain recombines TRBV6-4 with TRBJ2-2; D not certain. Trimming left V 5 bases short and J 4 bases short, with 14 bases between. From germline, CDR1 is MRHNA and CDR2 SNTAGT. CDR3 length equals 15 residues. The DNA for the CDR3 is TGTGCCAGCAGTCAGAGGATTTTTGGCACCGGGGAGCTGTTTTTT. As protein: CASSQRIFGTGELFF.

The chain uses TRBV5-4 and TRBJ2-3; 7 positions agree with TRBD1. Trimming took 4 bases from V and 6 from J; bases not matched to a gene: 8. This CDR3 has 14 amino acids. Germline assignment: CDR1 SGHNT and CDR2 YYREEE (reference sequence). CDR3 nucleotides: TGTGCCAGCAGCCGGGACAGTGGGTCGGATACGCAGTATTTT. Translated: CASSRDSGSDTQYF.

This chain joins TRBV2 and TRBJ2-2; no firm D call. Trimming took 5 bases from V and 5 from J, leaving 9 bases between them. Germline V gene sequence: CDR1 SNHLY, CDR2 FYNNEI. The CDR3 totals 13 residues. The CDR3 spells CASSSGSTGELFF. The CDR3 DNA reads as TGTGCCAGCAGTTCAGGTTCGACCGGGGAGCTGTTTTTT.

This clone was detected only a few times. The chain joins TRBV19 to TRBJ1-2; D unresolved. The CDR3 consists of 14 residues. The germline V and J ends were trimmed by 4 bases and 3 bases, with 12 bases remaining between them. Per the germline V gene, CDR1 is LNHDA and CDR2 is SQIVND (reference sequence). CDR3 in amino acids: CASSTEREYYGYTF. CDR3 DNA: TGTGCCAGTAGTACTGAGAGGGAGTACTATGGCTACACCTTC.

The chain has TRBV9 and TRBJ2-7; D uncertain. This CDR3 has 17 residues. The ends were cut back, 0 bases at V and 2 bases at J, with 18 bases in the middle. Per germline, CDR1 SGDLS and CDR2 YYNGEE. In DNA, the CDR3 is TGTGCCAGCAGCGTAGCAACCTCACAGCTGGCCCCCTACGAGCAGTACTTC. Its translation is CASSVATSQLAPYEQYF.

This clone has only one observation. This chain connects TRBV16 to TRBJ1-5; D not certain. The CDR3 extends over 16 amino acids. Germline V lookup: CDR1 KGHSY, CDR2 FQNENV. V lost 0 bases and J lost 5, with 14 bases in between. The CDR3 spells CASSQSGGPSYQPQHF. DNA of the CDR3: TGTGCCAGCAGCCAATCAGGCGGCCCCTCCTATCAGCCCCAGCATTTT. The full variable domain, with the rest looked up from reference TRBV16 and TRBJ1-5, is GEEVAQTPKHLVRGEGQKAKLYCAPIKGHSYVFWYQQVLKNEFKFLISFQNENVFDETGMPKERFSAKCLPNSPCSLEIQATKLEDSAVYFCASSQSGGPSYQPQHFGDGTRLSIL.

This clone has only a few counts. This chain joins TRBV28 and TRBJ2-5; possible D gene TRBD1, 6 bases. Germline CDR1 is MDHEN and CDR2 is SYDVKM. This CDR3 has 14 residues. V was clipped by 6 bases and J by 3 bases, with 14 bases between them. CDR3 in amino acids: CASRIGTYKETQYF. For the CDR3, the DNA is TGTGCCAGCAGAATTGGGACATATAAAGAGACCCAGTACTTC.

The chain links TRBV10-3 to TRBJ2-7; 7 positions agree with TRBD2. V dropped 6 bases and J dropped 3; count of bases not matched to a gene: 11. This CDR3 has 15 residues. Germline lookup yields CDR1 ENHRY and CDR2 SYGVKD. The CDR3 loop reads CAIRGGAGEGYEQYF. The DNA of the CDR3 is TGTGCCATCAGAGGTGGGGCGGGAGAGGGCTACGAGCAGTACTTC.

V gene TRBV11-2 combines with J gene TRBJ2-7, with no clear D. The CDR3 loop spans 12 amino acids. The germline CDR1 and CDR2 sequences are SGHAT and FQNNGV. Deletions cut 5 bases from V and 3 bases from J, with 8 bases between. The DNA of the CDR3 is TGTGCCAGCAGCCTGGCCCACTACGAGCAGTACTTC. Translation gives CASSLAHYEQYF.

The gene calls are TRBV10-3 and TRBJ1-5, with D perhaps matching TRBD1 (5 bases). Germline CDR1 reads ENHRY; CDR2 reads SYGVKD. Trimming left V 5 bases short and J 7 bases short, with 12 bases between. The CDR3 has 13 amino acids. This CDR3 is CAISQGAGQPQHF. CDR3 nucleotides: TGTGCCATCAGTCAAGGGGCAGGGCAGCCCCAGCATTTT.

This rearrangement joins TRBV27 to TRBJ1-2; D uncertain. The V end was cut by 3 bases, the J end by 5 bases, with 10 bases between. Germline V lookup: CDR1 MNHEY, CDR2 SMNVEV (reference sequence). The CDR3 extends over 13 amino acids. The CDR3 coding sequence is TGTGCCAGCAGTTTTCGGGGAGGGTATGGCTACACCTTC. Its translation: CASSFRGGYGYTF.